Described below is a single TCR beta chain sequence and its context. The V gene's germline CDR1 is SGHKS and CDR2 YYEKEE (reference sequence). The CDR3 contains 15 residues. The J segment lost 0 bases and the V segment lost 5 bases, leaving 7 bases of the junction unmatched. This entry comes from a study of blood T cell repertoires in COVID-19. Overall study: The cDNA or gDNA used as material had been derived from T cells, B-cell-depleted T cells, or PBMCs.

TCRdb keeps only in-frame clones here, not all; method: immunoSEQ multiplex PCR. The sample lists roughly 200,000 clones; approximately 83% were seen once. The V and J genes are TRBV5-5 and TRBJ1-1; TRBD1 aligns across 7 bases. Sequencing was performed on peripheral blood. The sequence derives from a human donor in a cohort sampled during active COVID-19. The CDR3 protein is CASSLQGFLNTEAFF. DNA for the CDR3: TGTGCCAGCAGTTTACAGGGGTTTCTGAACACTGAAGCTTTCTTT. The full variable domain, its missing parts supplied by reference TRBV5-5 and TRBJ1-1, is DAGVTQSPTHLIKTRGQQVTLRCSPISGHKSVSWYQQVLGQGPQFIFQYYEKEERGRGNFPDRFSARQFPNYSSELNVNALLLGDSALYLCASSLQGFLNTEAFFGQGTRLTVV.